A single sample is the source of the 26 T cell receptor beta chains below, sequenced in a study of CD8+ T cells in alopecia areata. Treatment defined: oral pan-JAK inhibitor, 5-10 mg twice daily. Sequencing templates came from extracted RNA that was reverse transcribed into cDNA. The repertoire was sequenced with immunoSEQ multiplex PCR; TCRdb's copy has only in-frame clones and lacks some. The sample consists of roughly 250,000 clones, over 45% of them appearing once. This specimen consisted of CD4+ T cells sorted from blood, obtained between weeks 51 and 52, from a patient treated with tofacitinib. The receptors were sampled from a human donor with alopecia areata.

This clone showed up just a few times. The V call is TRBV30, the J call TRBJ2-6, with D uncertain. The CDR3 sequence is 15 residues long. The V and J ends lost 0 bases and 1 base respectively, with 7 bases between them. From germline, CDR1 is GTSNPN and CDR2 SVGIG (reference sequence). The DNA of the CDR3 is TGTGCCTGGAGTGTTCCCAGGTCTGGGGCCAACGTCCTGACTTTC. Its protein is CAWSVPRSGANVLTF.

This clone turned up a few times. The chain recombines TRBV2 with TRBJ2-3; D remains unclear. This CDR3 has 15 amino acids. Germline V lookup: CDR1 SNHLY, CDR2 FYNNEI. V dropped 6 bases and J dropped 1 base, with 14 bases sitting between them. CDR3 sequence (DNA): TGTGCCAGCAGGGATAGAGCCTCGGGCACAGATACGCAGTATTTT. Amino acids: CASRDRASGTDTQYF.

This clone has just one count. The chain links TRBV6-6 to TRBJ2-7, with 8 bases fitting TRBD1. Germline loops: CDR1 MNHNY, CDR2 SVGAGI (reference sequence). The CDR3 totals 14 residues. The J segment lost 5 bases and the V segment lost 3 bases, leaving 6 bases of the junction unmatched. CDR3 amino acids: CASSYGQGPDEQYF. The CDR3 DNA sequence: TGTGCCAGCAGTTATGGACAGGGTCCCGACGAGCAGTACTTC.

The chain is built from TRBV21-1 and TRBJ2-3; TRBD2 was called by the table and not checked on the DNA. TRBV21-1 is labeled a pseudogene. The CDR3 contains 13 residues. CDR3 DNA sequence: TGTGCCAGCAGGACTAGCGGGGGAGATACGCAGTATTTT. As protein: CASRTSGGDTQYF.

The rearrangement uses TRBV9 and TRBJ2-2, with a tentative D call TRBD2 (5 bases). The CDR3 length is 16 residues. Germline V gene lookup returns CDR1 SGDLS and CDR2 YYNGEE. Trimming stripped 4 bases from V and 3 bases from J, with 16 bases between. The CDR3 bases are TGTGCCAGCAGCCTAGACGGGGTGTGGGACACCGGGGAGCTGTTTTTT. Encoded protein: CASSLDGVWDTGELFF.

V gene TRBV6-5 combines with J gene TRBJ2-5; no firm D call. The CDR3 is 12 amino acids. V was pared by 5 bases and J by 4 bases, with 8 bases between. Germline CDR1 is MNHEY and CDR2 is SVGAGI. CDR3 coding DNA: TGTGCCAGCAGTCCCGCAGGAGAGACCCAGTACTTC. Protein product: CASSPAGETQYF.

Points on this clone: In the same sample, other DNA sequences code for this CDR3. The chain recombines TRBV29-1 with TRBJ1-1; D is unclear. Trimming pared 4 bases from V and 2 bases from J, leaving 11 bases between. The CDR3 loop spans 13 amino acids. From germline, CDR1 is SQVTM and CDR2 ANQGSEA. The CDR3 region has the DNA TGCAGCGTTGTAGGGCAGCTAAACACTGAAGCTTTCTTT. Translation gives CSVVGQLNTEAFF. Filled out from reference TRBV29-1 and TRBJ1-1, the complete variable domain reads SAVISQKPSRDICQRGTSLTIQCQVDSQVTMMFWYRQQPGQSLTLIATANQGSEATYESGFVIDKFPISRPNLTFSTLTVSNMSPEDSSIYLCSVVGQLNTEAFFGQGTRLTVV.

The V gene is TRBV29-1, the J gene TRBJ1-1; D remains ambiguous. This CDR3 has 12 residues. Trimming shortened V by 5 bases and J by 1 base, and 8 bases separated the two germline ends. Germline V gene data show CDR1 as SQVTM and CDR2 as ANQGSEA. This chain's CDR3 is CSVKTGNTEAFF. For the CDR3, the DNA is TGCAGCGTTAAAACGGGGAACACTGAAGCTTTCTTT.

The chain combines TRBV19 with TRBJ2-1, with TRBD2 identical over 10 bases. J was trimmed by 7 bases and V by 5 bases; bases with no gene match: 5. The CDR3 length is 14 residues. Germline CDR1 LNHDA, CDR2 SQIVND (reference sequence). The CDR3 protein is CASSQAGGLNEQFF. CDR3 nucleotide sequence: TGTGCCAGTAGTCAAGCGGGGGGGCTAAATGAGCAGTTCTTC. The full variable domain, with the rest looked up from reference TRBV19 and TRBJ2-1, is DGGITQSPKYLFRKEGQNVTLSCEQNLNHDAMYWYRQDPGQGLRLIYYSQIVNDFQKGDIAEGYSVSREKKESFPLTVTSAQKNPTAFYLCASSQAGGLNEQFFGPGTRLTVL.

The chain couples TRBV5-1 to TRBJ1-1, with D possibly matching TRBD1 (5 bases). The V gene lost 0 bases and the J gene lost 4 bases, with 10 bases spanning the gap. Per the germline V gene, CDR1 is SGHRS and CDR2 is YFSETQ. CDR3 length equals 14 residues. The DNA of the CDR3 is TGCGCCAGCAGCTTGGCGGGGCTGGGCACTGAAGCTTTCTTT. The encoded protein is CASSLAGLGTEAFF.

This chain joins TRBV5-4 and TRBJ2-2, with 8 positions matching TRBD1. V shed 2 bases and J 1 base; nucleotides not matched to a gene: 7. Germline V CDR1 and CDR2: SGHNT, YYREEE (reference sequence). The CDR3 consists of 17 residues. This chain's CDR3 is CASSFPTGVMNTGELFF. The CDR3 DNA reads TGTGCCAGCAGCTTCCCGACAGGGGTAATGAACACCGGGGAGCTGTTTTTT.

This chain joins TRBV29-1 and TRBJ2-5; a possible D gene is TRBD1 (5 bases). The CDR3 extends over 12 amino acids. The V end lost 8 bases, the J end lost 4 bases, and 14 bases lay between the germline ends. Germline V gene sequence: CDR1 SQVTM, CDR2 ANQGSEA. The CDR3 reads CSLQGSGETQYF. The CDR3 DNA follows: TGCAGCCTCCAGGGATCCGGAGAGACCCAGTACTTC.

Written as DNA, the CDR3 is TGTGCCAGCAGCGTTACGTCCTCCTATAATTCACCCCTCCACTTT. As protein: CASSVTSSYNSPLHF. The chain uses TRBV9 and TRBJ1-6; D is ambiguous. The CDR3 runs to 15 residues. Trimming shortened V by 2 bases and J by 0 bases, and 6 bases separated the two germline ends. Germline CDR1 reads SGDLS; CDR2 reads YYNGEE.

This chain uses TRBV9 with TRBJ2-2; D assignment may be TRBD1 or TRBD2 (6 bases each). The CDR3 runs 15 residues. Germline V gene sequence: CDR1 SGDLS, CDR2 YYNGEE. The V and J ends lost 1 base and 5 bases respectively, with 12 bases between them. The CDR3 loop is CASSVTGARTGELFF. The DNA for the CDR3 is TGTGCCAGCAGCGTAACGGGGGCCAGGACCGGGGAGCTGTTTTTT.

This clone was observed a few times. The rearrangement links TRBV25-1 to TRBJ2-5, with 9 bases that match TRBD2. CDR3 length: 16 amino acids. The V gene's germline CDR1 is MGHDK and CDR2 SYGVNS. V lost 1 base, J lost 2 bases, and 5 bases stayed unmatched. The CDR3 DNA reads as TGTGCCAGCAGTGAATGGCGGGGGGGCCCACAAGAGACCCAGTACTTC. Protein: CASSEWRGGPQETQYF.

This clone was picked up a small number of times. The CDR3 reads CASSSIGGSYGYTF. The CDR3 coding sequence is TGTGCCAGCAGTTCCATAGGGGGGAGCTATGGCTACACCTTC. The rearrangement uses TRBV27 and TRBJ1-2, with a possible D match to TRBD1 (6 bases). V lost 4 bases to trimming and J lost 4 bases, with 13 bases between them. The CDR3 length is 14 residues. Germline CDR1 reads MNHEY; CDR2 reads SMNVEV (reference sequence).

This clone was detected only once. The chain carries TRBV6-5 and TRBJ2-3; D unclear. Trimming took 1 base from V and 4 from J, leaving 9 bases between them. CDR1 is MNHEY, CDR2 SVGAGI, per germline. This CDR3 region has 14 residues. The CDR3 DNA is TGTGCCAGCAGTTACTACGCCTTCTCAGATACGCAGTATTTT. Translation: CASSYYAFSDTQYF.

In its sample, this clone was seen a few times. The V and J genes are TRBV19 and TRBJ1-1; no definite D call. V was pared by 8 bases and J by 0 bases, with 13 bases between. Germline V gene sequence: CDR1 LNHDA, CDR2 SQIVND (reference sequence). The CDR3 extends over 14 amino acids. The CDR3 bases are TGTGCCAGTTCTCCCGGACGTATGAACACTGAAGCTTTCTTT. It encodes CASSPGRMNTEAFF.

The CDR3: CAISDSPMGQGAPRGETQYF. CDR3 bases: TGTGCCATCAGTGACAGCCCAATGGGACAGGGGGCACCAAGGGGAGAGACCCAGTACTTC. V is TRBV10-3 and J is TRBJ2-5; 12 bases match TRBD1. The CDR3 totals 20 residues. The germline CDR1 and CDR2 sequences are ENHRY and SYGVKD. Germline trimming cut 3 bases from V and 4 bases from J; bases unmatched to any gene: 18.

Only one count was recorded for this clone. This chain connects TRBV10-2 to TRBJ2-5; D might be TRBD1 (5 bases). This CDR3 is built from 13 residues. V was trimmed by 4 bases and J by 1 base, leaving 7 bases between them. CDR1 and CDR2 from the germline V gene are WSHSY and SAAADI. The CDR3 nucleotides read TGCGCCAGCAGTGGACAGCTCCAAGAGACCCAGTACTTC. Residues: CASSGQLQETQYF.

This clone has more than one count but fewer than ten. The rearrangement links TRBV7-9 to TRBJ2-5, with a possible D match to TRBD1 (8 bases). The CDR3 has 16 amino acids. Germline CDR1 and CDR2: SEHNR and FQNEAQ (reference sequence). With 3 bases removed from V and 2 bases from J, the gap between germline ends came to 16 bases. DNA for the CDR3: TGTGCCAGCAGCTTTCGGGAGGACAGGGCTCAAGAGACCCAGTACTTC. Its protein product is CASSFREDRAQETQYF.

The chain couples TRBV9 to TRBJ1-1, with D maybe TRBD1 (6 bases). Trimming pared 1 base from V and 1 base from J, leaving 11 bases between. The CDR3 extends over 15 amino acids. Germline-derived CDR1 and CDR2 are SGDLS and YYNGEE. This CDR3 is CASSVSGTPNTEAFF. CDR3 sequence (DNA): TGTGCCAGCAGCGTATCCGGGACACCGAACACTGAAGCTTTCTTT.

The chain recombines TRBV29-1 with TRBJ2-1; unclear D gene. V was pared by 6 bases and J by 1 base, with 10 bases between. Germline V gene sequence: CDR1 SQVTM, CDR2 ANQGSEA. The CDR3 extends over 13 amino acids. CDR3 sequence (DNA): TGCAGCGTGGTTGGGTTATCCTACAATGAGCAGTTCTTC. This gives the protein CSVVGLSYNEQFF.

The CDR3 spells CASTRHGSSPLHF. CDR3 coding DNA: TGTGCCAGCACCCGTCATGGCAGTTCACCCCTCCACTTT. The chain links TRBV27 to TRBJ1-6, with D unresolved. The V end was cut by 7 bases, the J end by 9 bases, with 13 bases between. The CDR3 spans 13 residues. Germline V gives CDR1 MNHEY, CDR2 SMNVEV (reference sequence).

The J gene is TRBJ1-6, the V gene TRBV4-1, with TRBD1 matching over 7 bases. The CDR3 has 17 residues. In germline, CDR1 is MGHRA, CDR2 YSYEKL. After removal of 2 bases from V and 6 bases from J, the junction contained 10 bases not matched to a gene. The CDR3 loop reads CASSQILTGPPNSPLHF. The CDR3 DNA reads TGCGCCAGCAGCCAAATTTTGACAGGGCCTCCTAATTCACCCCTCCACTTT.

The chain employs TRBV18 and TRBJ1-2; D is perhaps TRBD1 (5 bases). The germline CDR1 and CDR2 sequences are KGHSH and LQKENI. Trimming cost V 0 bases and J 3 bases, with 8 bases left between them. The CDR3 is 14 residues long. CDR3 amino acids: CASSPPGGYYGYTF. The CDR3 DNA reads TGTGCCAGCTCACCACCCGGGGGATACTATGGCTACACCTTC.